This is a list of T cell receptor beta chains from one sample in a study of early T cells in non-severe SARS-CoV-2 infection. TCRdb passed the 5' RACE reads through MiXCR, listing each CDR3 protein once. The sample includes fewer than 130,000 distinct CDR3 sequences, around an eighth seen only once; the top ten take about 3.8%. The sequences come from whole blood, collected at baseline. These receptors all stem from an adult who was a healthcare worker with PCR-confirmed SARS-CoV-2 infection or an uninfected control (not recorded which). Each CDR3 is given with its conserved first and last residue. A D gene is named only where the DNA matches it firmly. Expanded clones are given a class, and other clones once, few, many or no size at all.

-	-	TRBV7-9	TRBJ2-3	TGTGCCGTCCACAGGGATACCACAGATACGCAGTATTTT	CAVHRDTTDTQYF
few	-	TRBV7-2	TRBJ2-1	TGTGCCAGCAGCTTAGGGGCCCCTTCCTACAATGAGCAGTTCTTC	CASSLGAPSYNEQFF
few	TRBD1	TRBV7-2	TRBJ1-3	TGTGCCAGCAGCCAAATGGACAGGGGACTTTCTGGAAACACCATATATTTT	CASSQMDRGLSGNTIYF
-	-	TRBV18	TRBJ2-5	TGTGCCAGCTTAACCGGGATGCCGGGAGTCCACCAAGAGACCCAGTACTTC	CASLTGMPGVHQETQYF
few	-	TRBV6-6	TRBJ2-7	TGTGCCAGCAGTTACCAGGGGGAGCAGTACTTC	CASSYQGEQYF
-	TRBD2	TRBV7-9	TRBJ2-5	TGTGCCAGCAGCTGGACTAGCGGGAGTCGGGAGACCCAGTACTTC	CASSWTSGSRETQYF
-	-	TRBV4-2	TRBJ2-1	TGTGCCAGCAGCCAAGATCGAGGAGACCTTATTACCTACAATGAGCAGTTCTTC	CASSQDRGDLITYNEQFF
few	-	TRBV18	TRBJ1-3	TGTGCCAGCTCACCAGGTGGTACTGGAAACACCATATATTTT	CASSPGGTGNTIYF
many	-	TRBV20-1	TRBJ2-3	TGCAGTGCCCCCGCGGGTAGCACAGATACGCAGTATTTT	CSAPAGSTDTQYF
-	-	TRBV19	TRBJ1-2	TGTGCCAGTAGTACCCGACCAGGGGCTGGCTATGGCTACACCTTC	CASSTRPGAGYGYTF
few	TRBD2	TRBV7-9	TRBJ2-1	TGTGCCAGCAGCCCGCGCAGCGGGGGGCCCGTCATATACAATGAGCAGTTCTTC	CASSPRSGGPVIYNEQFF
few	-	TRBV29-1	TRBJ2-2	TGCAGCGTTCAGAACCCGAACACCGGGGAGCTGTTTTTT	CSVQNPNTGELFF
few	TRBD2	TRBV7-9	TRBJ2-7	TGTGCCAGCACCACCGGGACTAGCGGGACCTACGAGCAGTACTTC	CASTTGTSGTYEQYF
-	-	TRBV7-2	TRBJ2-3	TGTGCCAGCAGCTGGACACTAATGAGCACAGATACGCAGTATTTT	CASSWTLMSTDTQYF
few	TRBD1	TRBV12-3/TRBV12-4	TRBJ1-2	TGTGCCAGCAGCAGGGACAGGGACTATGGCTACACCTTC	CASSRDRDYGYTF
-	-	TRBV12-3/TRBV12-4	TRBJ1-4	TGTGCCAGCAACCTTGGGGACAATAGTGAAAAACTGTTTTTT	CASNLGDNSEKLFF
-	-	TRBV4-1	TRBJ1-3	TGCGCCAGCAGCCAAGGACCACAGGGCGCGGGGGGAAACACCATATATTTT	CASSQGPQGAGGNTIYF
few	TRBD2	TRBV5-4	TRBJ2-7	TGTGCCAGCAGCTTGGAGGGACTAGCCTACGAGCAGTACTTC	CASSLEGLAYEQYF
few	-	TRBV28	TRBJ1-1	TGTGCCAGCAGTACCACTGAAGCTTTCTTT	CASSTTEAFF
-	TRBD1	TRBV20-1	TRBJ1-6	TGCAGTGCTAGAGGTCTGGGGGACAGCAATAATTCACCCCTCCACTTT	CSARGLGDSNNSPLHF
-	-	TRBV6-2/TRBV6-3	TRBJ2-3	TGTGCCAGCAGTTACCATTTGACAGATACGCAGTATTTT	CASSYHLTDTQYF
-	-	TRBV12-5	TRBJ1-1	TGTGCTAGTCAGGACAATTTAGGCACTGAAGCTTTCTTT	CASQDNLGTEAFF
-	-	TRBV19	TRBJ1-2	TGTGCCAGTAGGCCTGGGTGGAGGGATATACGCGGCTACACCTTC	CASRPGWRDIRGYTF
many	-	TRBV12-3/TRBV12-4	TRBJ1-6	TGTGCCAGCAGGGGGTCAGGGTTGAATTCACCCCTCCACTTT	CASRGSGLNSPLHF
few	-	TRBV6-6	TRBJ1-1	TGTGCCAGCAGCCCGCAAACGGGTGCTGAAGCTTTCTTT	CASSPQTGAEAFF
-	-	TRBV28	TRBJ2-5	TGTGCCAGCAAAATTAAGGCGGGACATACAAGGGGAGAGACCCAGTACTTC	CASKIKAGHTRGETQYF
-	-	TRBV4-1	TRBJ1-2	TGCGCCAGCAGCCAAGTAACGCCCACTAACTATGGCTACACCTTC	CASSQVTPTNYGYTF
-	-	TRBV7-7	TRBJ2-2	TGTGCTAGCAGCTTGATCACCCAGAGCACTGGGGAGCTGTTTTTT	CASSLITQSTGELFF
few	TRBD2	TRBV29-1	TRBJ2-3	TGCAGCTGCGGGGGGGCCAGGGATACGCAGTATTTT	CSCGGARDTQYF
few	-	TRBV7-2	TRBJ2-4	TGTGCCAGCAGCCTGGGGTTACTCGAAAACATTCAGTACTTC	CASSLGLLENIQYF
-	TRBD1	TRBV2	TRBJ2-1	TGTGCCAGCAGTGAAAACAGGGGGTCCTACAATGAGCAGTTCTTC	CASSENRGSYNEQFF
few	-	TRBV27	TRBJ2-3	TGTGCCAGCAGTCGGAGAACTTCTAGCACAGATACGCAGTATTTT	CASSRRTSSTDTQYF
few	TRBD1	TRBV24-1	TRBJ2-7	TGTGCCACCAGTGATTCCCTGACAGGGTCCGAGCAGTACTTC	CATSDSLTGSEQYF
-	-	TRBV7-2	TRBJ1-6	TGTGCCAGCAGCTTAGATTGGGGTAATTCACCCCTCCACTTT	CASSLDWGNSPLHF
-	TRBD1	TRBV20-1	TRBJ1-2	TGCAGTGCTAGACGACCCAGACAGGGGGTATCTTATGGCTACACCTTC	CSARRPRQGVSYGYTF
many	-	TRBV2	TRBJ1-3	TGTGCCAGCACCCTCGAGAGGCCTGGAAACACCATATATTTT	CASTLERPGNTIYF
few	TRBD2	TRBV12-3/TRBV12-4	TRBJ2-1	TGTGCCACCCGGGCGGGGGGGTACAATGAGCAGTTCTTC	CATRAGGYNEQFF
once	-	TRBV2	TRBJ1-5	TGTGCCAGCAGTGATTCAGGGTGGCGCAATCAGCCCCAGCATTTT	CASSDSGWRNQPQHF
few	-	TRBV20-1	TRBJ2-2	TGCAGTGCTAGATATTCGGCGGCGAACACCGGGGAGCTGTTTTTT	CSARYSAANTGELFF
many	-	TRBV3-1	TRBJ1-5	TGTGCCAGCAGCCAAGCGGGGGGTGTCGTGCATTTT	CASSQAGGVVHF
-	-	TRBV20-1	TRBJ2-7	TGCAGCCTAGAAAAAAAGAAGGGGTCTATCTCGGGAGAGCAGTACTTC	CSLEKKKGSISGEQYF
few	-	TRBV29-1	TRBJ2-7	TGCAGCGTTGCCCGGGACCACTACGAGCAGTACTTC	CSVARDHYEQYF
many	TRBD1	TRBV6-6	TRBJ1-3	TGTGCCAGCAGTTATGGGGACAGTCGAAACACCATATATTTT	CASSYGDSRNTIYF
-	TRBD2	TRBV12-3/TRBV12-4	TRBJ2-5	TGTGCCAGCAGTCCCATCTCGGGACTAGCGGTTCAAGAGACCCAGTACTTC	CASSPISGLAVQETQYF
few	TRBD1	TRBV3-1	TRBJ1-5	TGTGCCAGCAGCCAGGGGACAGGGGGCTATTACAATCAGCCCCAGCATTTT	CASSQGTGGYYNQPQHF
-	-	TRBV7-2	TRBJ2-5	TGTGCCAGCAGCTTAGGCCTTCTAGGAAAGTACCAAGAGACCCAGTACTTC	CASSLGLLGKYQETQYF
many	-	TRBV10-3	TRBJ2-1	TGTGCCATCAGTGGGGACCCGGTCGAGCAGTTCTTC	CAISGDPVEQFF
-	-	TRBV3-1	TRBJ2-2	TGTGCCAGCAGCCACACAGGATCCGGGGAGCTGTTTTTT	CASSHTGSGELFF